This entry concerns a single T cell receptor (beta chain). Its target antigen remains unknown. Base qualities are not provided; no much larger clone lies one nucleotide away. Following the manufacturer's recommendations, the immunoSEQ kit was used to generate TCR beta libraries from genomic DNA. For library preparation, a first multiplex PCR was performed with proprietary primers, followed by a second PCR in which unique barcodes were added, and bead cleanups were performed after each round. Each sample batch included a kit-provided positive control reaction and a negative control reaction. The final libraries underwent checking on an Agilent 4200 TapeStation D1000 ScreenTape, volumetric pooling, and quantification by qPCR. Sequencing was performed on an Illumina NextSeq500 using a MidOutput 150-cycle cartridge, with 156 Read1 cycles, 15 Index1 cycles, and the kit custom primers. The pooled library was loaded at approximately 0.99 pM, and about 21% PhiX control was spiked in. The study's processing was this. The vendor-processed data were analyzed in R, and a clonotype was defined as all T cells that share the same CDR3 nucleotide sequence. In the clone abundance analyses, frequencies in each sample were normalized to that sample's 10,000 most abundant clones. Public T cell clones, which averaged fewer than five per sample, were removed prior to analysis. A difference in abundance of at least 32-fold between compartments was used to define tumor-enriched and baseline blood-enriched clonotypes. A beta-binomial differential abundance model was used to identify clonotypes that expanded or contracted between blood time points. Tumor-blood repertoire similarity was measured with the Baroni-Urbani and Buser coefficient, and group comparisons used two-tailed Wilcoxon tests in R. Not all clones reach the TCRdb copy of this immuneACCESS table, which keeps in-frame sequences only. Checked studies attribute under half of the gap to unresolved V genes and leave the rest unexplained. That table is the source of V, J and clone size, and D and trimming were worked out from the DNA. The sample table holds 150,000 or so clones, of which 88% were seen once. Clones ranked in the top ten supply approximately 4% of the sample.

V loses 0 bases, J loses 3 bases, and the germline ends lie 9 bases apart. Per the germline V gene (reference sequence), LNHNV is the CDR1 and YYDKDF is the CDR2. Spanning cysteine to phenylalanine, the CDR3 consists of 15 amino acids. Solely the CDR3 DNA is kept, with 45 bases framed from the first base. The data originate from a study of radiation and T cells in renal cell carcinoma (dated by TCRdb to the early 2020s). Regarding the research as a whole: The samples were drawn from a clinical trial, where primary renal cell carcinomas were treated with 15 Gy of stereotactic body radiation therapy and then removed by nephrectomy 4 weeks afterward. A total of 53 samples underwent TCR beta sequencing, made up of approximately 26 tumors and roughly 27 peripheral blood samples. Across all 50 or so samples, 3,800,000 or so unique CDR3 nucleotide sequences encoding 2 million to 3 million unique CDR3 amino acid sequences were identified.

Study-wide findings and limitations: Changes in the blood repertoire were not tracked past 4 weeks after treatment. Because pretreatment tumor biopsies were not available, the baseline intratumoral presence of clonotypes could not be determined. Because the trial had a single-armed design, the trial could not examine how radiation dose or scheduling affected the TCR repertoire. In blood, the top tumor clonotypes increased from baseline to 2 weeks after radiation and then shrank by 4 weeks, which suggests a temporary expansion of tumor-resident clones.

Sample time point, as interpreted from the label and publication: baseline pretreatment blood. The treatment or condition label, read with the paper, signifies: 15 Gy SBRT to primary tumor, nephrectomy 4 weeks later. To follow tumor-enriched clonotypes, peripheral blood was collected serially from radiation-treated patients at baseline and again at 2 weeks and 4 weeks after SBRT. All patients had renal cell carcinoma with clear cell pathology. The QIAamp DNA Blood Mini Kit (Qiagen) was used to prepare genomic DNA for TCR sequencing. Only samples passing all quality control checks were included in the analyses.

This receptor chain uses TRBV15 and TRBJ2-1, with the D gene call left open. This specimen consisted of blood, obtained from a patient whose treatment included radiotherapy and nephrectomy. The clonotype comes from a woman between 70 and 85 years old with renal cell carcinoma. CDR3 loop: CATSRDLPGYNEQFF. The DNA sequence follows: TGTGCCACCAGCAGAGATCTACCTGGCTACAATGAGCAGTTCTTC.